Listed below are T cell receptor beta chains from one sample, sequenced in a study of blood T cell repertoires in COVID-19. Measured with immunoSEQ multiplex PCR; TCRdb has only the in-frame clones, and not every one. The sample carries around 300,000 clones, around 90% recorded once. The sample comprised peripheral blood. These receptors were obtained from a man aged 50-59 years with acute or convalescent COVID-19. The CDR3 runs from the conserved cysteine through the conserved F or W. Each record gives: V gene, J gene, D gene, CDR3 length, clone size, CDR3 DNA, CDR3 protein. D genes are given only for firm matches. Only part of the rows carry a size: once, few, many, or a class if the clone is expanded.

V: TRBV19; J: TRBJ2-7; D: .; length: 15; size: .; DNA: TGTGCCAGTAGTATGGTTGGCAGGGGAGGGTACGAGCAGTACTTC; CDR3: CASSMVGRGGYEQYF
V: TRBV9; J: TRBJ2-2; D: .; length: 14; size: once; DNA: TGTGCCAGCAGCGTACGGTACGGGGCCGGGGAGCTGTTTTTT; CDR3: CASSVRYGAGELFF
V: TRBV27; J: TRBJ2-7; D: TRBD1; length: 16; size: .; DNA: TGTGCCAGCAGTTCCCCCGCCGGGACAGGGGCGTCCGAGCAGTACTTC; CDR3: CASSSPAGTGASEQYF
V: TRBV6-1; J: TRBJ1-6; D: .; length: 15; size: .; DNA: TGTGCCAGCAGTGAACTGACAGGTCTCGGCTCACCCCTCCACTTT; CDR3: CASSELTGLGSPLHF
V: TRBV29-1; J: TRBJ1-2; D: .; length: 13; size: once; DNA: TGCAGCGTTGAAGATCGGGACTTGTCGGGCTACACCTTC; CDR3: CSVEDRDLSGYTF
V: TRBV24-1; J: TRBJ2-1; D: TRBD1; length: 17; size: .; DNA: TGTGCCACCAGTGATCCTCGACAGGGTTCCACCTACAATGAGCAGTTCTTC; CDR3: CATSDPRQGSTYNEQFF
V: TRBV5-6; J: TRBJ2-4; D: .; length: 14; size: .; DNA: TGTGCCAGCAGCTTGAACGGAGCCAAAAACATTCAGTACTTC; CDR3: CASSLNGAKNIQYF
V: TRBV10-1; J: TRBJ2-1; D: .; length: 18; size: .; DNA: TGCGCCAGCAGTGAGTCCCACATAGGGGCTAACTCCTACAATGAGCAGTTCTTC; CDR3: CASSESHIGANSYNEQFF
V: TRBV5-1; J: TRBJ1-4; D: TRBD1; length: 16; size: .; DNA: TGCGCCAGCAGCTTAGTGACAGGGGGCGGAAATGAAAAACTGTTTTTT; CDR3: CASSLVTGGGNEKLFF
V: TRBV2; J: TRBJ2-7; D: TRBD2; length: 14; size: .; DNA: TGTGCCAGCAATTGGGGACTAGCGGGCTACGAGCAGTACTTC; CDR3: CASNWGLAGYEQYF
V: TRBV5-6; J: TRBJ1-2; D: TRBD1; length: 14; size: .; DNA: TGTGCCAGCAGCTGGGGACAGGTTTCTGTTGGCTACACCTTC; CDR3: CASSWGQVSVGYTF
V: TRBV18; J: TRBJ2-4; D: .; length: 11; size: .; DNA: TGTGCCAGCTCAGATGGCGGGCCGCCTAAATTC; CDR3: CASSDGGPPKF
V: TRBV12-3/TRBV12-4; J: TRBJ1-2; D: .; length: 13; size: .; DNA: TGTGCCAGCAAAGGACAGACTTACTATGGCTACACCTTC; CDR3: CASKGQTYYGYTF
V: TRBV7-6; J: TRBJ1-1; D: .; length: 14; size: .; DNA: TGTGCCAGCAGCTTAGGCGGCACGAACACTGAAGCTTTCTTT; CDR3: CASSLGGTNTEAFF
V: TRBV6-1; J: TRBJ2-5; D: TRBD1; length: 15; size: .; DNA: TGTGCCAGCAGTGATCTGGGACAGGTGGGAGAGACCCAGTACTTC; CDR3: CASSDLGQVGETQYF